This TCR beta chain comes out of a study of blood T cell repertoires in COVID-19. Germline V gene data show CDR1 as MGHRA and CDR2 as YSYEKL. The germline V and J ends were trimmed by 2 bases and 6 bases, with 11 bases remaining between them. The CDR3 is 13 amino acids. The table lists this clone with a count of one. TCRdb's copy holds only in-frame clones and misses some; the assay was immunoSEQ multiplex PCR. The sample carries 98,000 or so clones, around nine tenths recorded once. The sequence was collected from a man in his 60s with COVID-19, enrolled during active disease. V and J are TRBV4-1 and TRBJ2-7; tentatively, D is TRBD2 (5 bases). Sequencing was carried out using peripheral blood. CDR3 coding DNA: TGCGCCAGCAGCCAATCGACTAATAGCGAGCAGTACTTC. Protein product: CASSQSTNSEQYF.